The 20 T cell receptor beta chains in this list originate from one sample, sequenced in a study of T cell repertoires in cytomegalovirus infection. TCRdb itself ran the reads through MiXCR, one entry per CDR3 protein. This sample yields about 770,000 distinct CDR3 sequences, of which 25% to 30% are seen a single time; about 12% belongs to the top ten. Their specific antigens are unknown. The sample was cultured CD8+ T cells from PBMCs, taken from culture after CMV antigen stimulation. The receptors stem from a human donor in good health (CMV status not recorded). Some clones in this sample may be carry-over from other donors' samples.

This clonotype was seen many times. The J gene is TRBJ1-6, the V gene TRBV6-6; D may be TRBD1 (5 bases). Germline V CDR1 and CDR2: MNHNY, SVGAGI (reference sequence). Trimming took off 8 bases at V and 5 bases at J, with 13 bases between the two ends. The CDR3 is made up of 14 amino acids. CDR3 nucleotide sequence: TGTGCCAGCTACAAGGGGCTTGATAATTCACCCCTCCACTTT. This codes for CASYKGLDNSPLHF.

The sample holds many counts of this clonotype. V is TRBV7-6 and J is TRBJ2-6, with TRBD1 matching over 8 bases. CDR1 is SGHVS, CDR2 FNYEAQ, per germline. Losses at the gene ends were 1 base for V and 0 bases for J; bases not matched to a gene: 8. The length of the CDR3 is 19 residues. This CDR3 is CASSLGPETGASGANVLTF. CDR3 coding DNA: TGTGCCAGCAGCTTAGGTCCGGAGACAGGGGCCTCTGGGGCCAACGTCCTGACTTTC.

The rearrangement joins TRBV6-1 to TRBJ2-7; either TRBD1 or TRBD2 may supply D (5 bases each). CDR1 is MNHNS, CDR2 SASEGT, per germline. Trimming left V 5 bases short and J 0 bases short, with 11 bases between. The length of the CDR3 is 14 residues. The CDR3 bases are TGTGCCAGCAGTCCCTCCGGGGCCTCCTACGAGCAGTACGTC. Translation: CASSPSGASYEQYV.

The CDR3 DNA follows: TGTGCCAGCAGCTCTCCCCGAGGGGGCCCAACTAATGAAAAACTGTTTTTT. Its translation is CASSSPRGGPTNEKLFF. The chain uses TRBV7-9 and TRBJ1-4; TRBD1 matches at 7 bases. This CDR3 region has 17 residues. Unmatched junction bases numbered 8, after V lost 4 bases and J lost 0 bases. Germline CDR1 is SEHNR and CDR2 is FQNEAQ (reference sequence). Together with reference TRBV7-9 and TRBJ1-4, the CDR3 gives the full variable domain: DTGVSQNPRHKITKRGQNVTFRCDPISEHNRLYWYRQTLGQGPEFLTYFQNEAQLEKSRLLSDRFSAERPKGSFSTLEIQRTEQGDSAMYLCASSSPRGGPTNEKLFFGSGTQLSVL.

V usage is TRBV5-6 and J usage is TRBJ1-2; 8 positions agree with TRBD1. Trimming cost V 0 bases and J 8 bases; bases outside gene matches: 3. Germline CDR1 is SGHDT and CDR2 is YYEEEE. The CDR3 runs to 13 residues. CDR3 DNA: TGTGCCAGCAGCTTGGGGACAGGGTTCGGCTACACCTTC. This translates into CASSLGTGFGYTF. The full variable domain, with the rest looked up from reference TRBV5-6 and TRBJ1-2, is DAGVTQSPTHLIKTRGQQVTLRCSPKSGHDTVSWYQQALGQGPQFIFQYYEEEERQRGNFPDRFSGHQFPNYSSELNVNALLLGDSALYLCASSLGTGFGYTFGSGTRLTVV.

This clonotype occurred a few times. The V call is TRBV6-1, the J call TRBJ2-7; 13 bases match TRBD2. The germline gives CDR1 MNHNS, CDR2 SASEGT. There are 15 residues in the CDR3. V shed 5 bases and J 4 bases; nucleotides not matched to a gene: 5. The CDR3, as DNA: TGTGCCAGCAGTTCCTGGACTAGCGGGAGTTACGAGCAGTACGTC. Translating it yields CASSSWTSGSYEQYV.

This clonotype was counted at least ten times. The chain couples TRBV7-9 to TRBJ2-7, with D tentatively TRBD1 (5 bases). The germline V gene has CDR1 SEHNR and CDR2 FQNEAQ (reference sequence). Trimming shortened V by 5 bases and J by 5 bases, and 19 bases separated the two germline ends. There are 15 residues in the CDR3. The CDR3 region is CASSPGSAAGDEQYV. DNA of the CDR3: TGTGCCAGCAGCCCAGGGTCTGCGGCTGGGGACGAGCAGTACGTC.

A single count supports this clonotype. The chain recombines TRBV27 with TRBJ1-3; possibly TRBD1 for D (6 bases). This CDR3 contains 15 residues. Deletions cut 2 bases from V and 3 bases from J, with 11 bases between. Per the germline V gene, CDR1 is MNHEY and CDR2 is SMNVEV (reference sequence). This CDR3 reads CASSLVGARGNTIYF. The CDR3 DNA is TGTGCCAGCAGTTTAGTGGGGGCTCGTGGAAACACCATATATTTT.

The gene calls are TRBV24-1 and TRBJ2-1; D might be TRBD1 (6 bases). V was cut by 10 bases and J by 2 bases, with 11 bases left in between. The CDR3 length is 13 residues. Germline-derived CDR1 and CDR2 are KGHDR and SFDVKD. CDR3 nucleotide sequence: TGTGCCACGTCAGGACAGCCCTACAATGAGCAGTTCTTC. This codes for CATSGQPYNEQFF.

This clonotype was seen a few times. The chain is built from TRBV6-5 and TRBJ2-7, with D tentatively TRBD2 (5 bases). Trimming took 4 bases from V and 3 from J, leaving 10 bases between them. Looked up from germline, CDR1 is MNHEY and CDR2 is SVGAGI. The CDR3 runs 13 residues. For the CDR3, the DNA is TGTGCCAGCAGTTCAACGGACTTCTACGAGCAGTACTTC. This codes for CASSSTDFYEQYF.

The chain is built from TRBV7-6 and TRBJ2-7, with 9 nucleotides matching TRBD1. The CDR3 covers 19 residues. Per the germline V gene, CDR1 is SGHVS and CDR2 is FNYEAQ. V lost 5 bases to trimming and J lost 6 bases; unmatched junction nucleotides: 23. Here the CDR3 reads CASSRFSLSRDREFGEQYF. CDR3 nucleotides: TGTGCCAGCAGCCGATTTTCACTAAGTAGGGACAGGGAGTTTGGCGAGCAGTACTTC.

The genes are TRBV18 and TRBJ2-6; 7 nucleotides agree with TRBD1. Germline CDR1 KGHSH, CDR2 LQKENI. The CDR3 runs to 18 residues. The V gene end was trimmed by 2 bases and the J gene end by 0 bases; junction bases not matched to a gene: 7. The CDR3: CASSPKEQGISGANVLTF. CDR3 nucleotide sequence: TGTGCCAGCTCACCAAAGGAACAGGGGATCTCTGGGGCCAACGTCCTGACTTTC.

The rearrangement joins TRBV27 to TRBJ1-2, with 7 bases that match TRBD1. The CDR3 consists of 15 residues. V dropped 3 bases and J dropped 5; count of bases not matched to a gene: 9. Germline loops: CDR1 MNHEY, CDR2 SMNVEV (reference sequence). The CDR3 DNA sequence: TGTGCCAGCAGTTTTTCAGTAGGGGGCTCATATGGCTACACCTTC. The encoded protein is CASSFSVGGSYGYTF.

The genes are TRBV6-6 and TRBJ1-2; the D gene is possibly TRBD1 (5 bases). Germline loops: CDR1 MNHNY, CDR2 SVGAGI (reference sequence). V lost 6 bases to trimming and J lost 10 bases, with 9 bases between them. The CDR3 covers 10 residues. CDR3 protein: CASRTDTYTF. The CDR3 coding sequence is TGTGCCAGCAGAACGGACACCTACACCTTC.

Many counts were recorded for this clonotype. The chain links TRBV28 to TRBJ1-1; D is unresolved. CDR3 length: 17 amino acids. Trimming removed 2 bases at V and 4 bases at J, with 20 bases between. CDR1 MDHEN and CDR2 SYDVKM come from the germline V gene. The CDR3 bases are TGTGCCAGCAGTTTAGTAGGAAGAGGGTTGAGTGGCACTGAAGCTTTCTTT. This encodes CASSLVGRGLSGTEAFF. Full variable domain (outside the CDR3, taken from reference TRBV28 and TRBJ1-1): DVKVTQSSRYLVKRTGEKVFLECVQDMDHENMFWYRQDPGLGLRLIYFSYDVKMKEKGDIPEGYSVSREKKERFSLILESASTNQTSMYLCASSLVGRGLSGTEAFFGQGTRLTVV.

This clonotype came up a few times. The genes are TRBV12-3 or TRBV12-4 and TRBJ2-1, with D possibly being TRBD1 (6 bases). CDR3 length: 14 amino acids. V lost 5 bases to trimming and J lost 5 bases, with 13 bases between them. The CDR3 spells CASSIRGTHNEQFF. The CDR3 region has the DNA TGTGCCAGCAGTATTAGGGGGACCCACAATGAGCAGTTCTTC.

At least ten counts were recorded for this clonotype. This sequence joins TRBV6-1 and TRBJ2-7; TRBD1 aligns across 8 bases. Germline V CDR1 and CDR2: MNHNS, SASEGT. The CDR3 is 13 residues long. The V segment lost 6 bases and the J segment 5 bases; nucleotides outside the gene matches: 6. The CDR3 DNA sequence: TGTGCCAGCAGACAGGACAGGGAAAACGAGCAGTACGTC. It translates to CASRQDRENEQYV.

V is TRBV7-6 and J is TRBJ2-7; 7 bases match TRBD1. Germline V lookup: CDR1 SGHVS, CDR2 FNYEAQ. The CDR3 totals 15 residues. V lost 4 bases, J lost 1 base, and 7 bases stayed unmatched. The DNA for the CDR3 is TGTGCCAGCAGCTCGAGGGCAGGGGGATCCTACGAGCAGTACTTC. It translates to CASSSRAGGSYEQYF.

In this sample, this clonotype turned up many times. The CDR3 is CASYSGDSGQGRENTEAFF. For the CDR3, the DNA is TGTGCCAGCTATTCGGGGGACTCGGGACAGGGTCGCGAGAACACTGAAGCTTTCTTT. This rearrangement joins TRBV12-3 or TRBV12-4 to TRBJ1-1; 9 bases are shared with TRBD1. V lost 8 bases to trimming and J lost 1 base; unmatched junction nucleotides: 20. The length of the CDR3 is 19 residues.

This clonotype occurred many times. The chain joins TRBV7-2 to TRBJ2-7; D remains ambiguous. CDR3 length equals 12 residues. V lost 1 base, J lost 6 bases, and 7 bases lay in between. Per the germline V gene, CDR1 is SGHTA and CDR2 is FQGNSA. The CDR3, as DNA: TGTGCCAGCAGCTTAGTTCGAGGCGAGCAGTACTTC. Encoded protein: CASSLVRGEQYF.